Each of the 32 T cell receptor beta chains below was sequenced from the same sample in a study of cytomegalovirus exposure and HLA in healthy donors. The PCR had 60 Vbeta and 13 Jbeta primers. Only in-frame clones appear in the TCRdb table, and some are missing; sequencing was by immunoSEQ multiplex PCR. The table records some 190,000 clones, approximately 88% of them present only once. Sequenced input: PBMCs. These receptors all stem from a boy younger than 10 in good health and CMV-seronegative.

The chain combines TRBV5-1 with TRBJ1-1, with TRBD1 as a possible D gene (5 bases). Germline loops: CDR1 SGHRS, CDR2 YFSETQ. The CDR3 sequence is 13 residues long. Trimming pared 1 base from V and 5 bases from J, leaving 9 bases between. The CDR3 region is CASSLFRQTEAFF. The CDR3 bases are TGCGCCAGCAGCTTGTTCCGACAGACTGAAGCTTTCTTT.

The V gene is TRBV5-4, the J gene TRBJ2-7; 7 bases are a match to TRBD2. Germline trimming cut 0 bases from V and 0 bases from J; bases unmatched to any gene: 0. The CDR3 spans 14 residues. The germline gives CDR1 SGHNT, CDR2 YYREEE (reference sequence). CDR3 coding DNA: TGTGCCAGCAGCTTGGGCGGGAGCTCCTACGAGCAGTACTTC. This codes for CASSLGGSSYEQYF. Based on the CDR3 plus reference TRBV5-4 and TRBJ2-7, the full variable domain is ETGVTQSPTHLIKTRGQQVTLRCSSQSGHNTVSWYQQALGQGPQFIFQYYREEENGRGNFPPRFSGLQFPNYSSELNVNALELDDSALYLCASSLGGSSYEQYFGPGTRLTVT.

This chain joins TRBV5-6 and TRBJ1-1; the D gene is possibly TRBD1 (5 bases). The CDR3 is 14 residues long. Deletions cut 4 bases from V and 5 bases from J, with 15 bases between. Germline assignment: CDR1 SGHDT and CDR2 YYEEEE. Here the CDR3 DNA reads TGTGCCAGCAGCCTCCTTACGGGGGATACTGAAGCTTTCTTT. Its protein is CASSLLTGDTEAFF.

The chain has TRBV27 and TRBJ2-1, with 10 positions matching TRBD2. The trim removed 3 bases at V and 5 bases at J, leaving 4 bases unmatched. This CDR3 spans 15 amino acids. The V gene's germline CDR1 is MNHEY and CDR2 SMNVEV (reference sequence). The CDR3 DNA sequence: TGTGCCAGCAGTTTGGGACTAGCGAGCAACAATGAGCAGTTCTTC. This codes for CASSLGLASNNEQFF.

V gene TRBV6-5 combines with J gene TRBJ2-7, with 8 bases fitting TRBD2. The germline CDR1 and CDR2 sequences are MNHEY and SVGAGI. V trimming: 3 bases; J trimming: 6 bases; junction bases outside the gene matches: 4. The CDR3 covers 13 residues. The CDR3, as DNA: TGTGCCAGCAGTTATCGCGGGACTAGCGAGCAGTACTTC. Protein sequence: CASSYRGTSEQYF.

The chain employs TRBV5-1 and TRBJ2-3; D remains unclear. The CDR3 sequence is 13 residues long. Per the germline V gene, CDR1 is SGHRS and CDR2 is YFSETQ. V was cut by 3 bases and J by 10 bases, with 15 bases left in between. The CDR3 here is CASSSPASGAQYF. Here the CDR3 DNA reads TGCGCCAGCAGCTCTCCGGCCTCGGGTGCGCAGTATTTT.

This clone was counted between two and nine times. The chain joins TRBV9 to TRBJ2-2; a weak D match, TRBD1 (7 bases). Germline V CDR1 and CDR2: SGDLS, YYNGEE. This CDR3 has 16 residues. V gave up 2 bases and J gave up 4 bases, with 15 bases separating them. This CDR3 reads CASSVGRGVVTGELFF. DNA for the CDR3: TGTGCCAGCAGCGTCGGCAGGGGGGTAGTCACCGGGGAGCTGTTTTTT.

This clone is a singleton in its sample. The chain uses TRBV19 and TRBJ2-3, with TRBD2 matching over 7 bases. Germline V CDR1 and CDR2: LNHDA, SQIVND (reference sequence). Unmatched junction bases numbered 9, after V lost 5 bases and J lost 4 bases. The CDR3 is 15 residues long. CDR3 sequence (DNA): TGTGCCAGTAGTGGTGGTGGGGGGAGGGCAGATACGCAGTATTTT. Amino acids: CASSGGGGRADTQYF.

This chain connects TRBV27 to TRBJ1-4; D might be TRBD1 (5 bases). CDR1 is MNHEY and CDR2 is SMNVEV in the germline V gene (reference sequence). V lost 6 bases and J 6 bases, leaving 20 bases between the germline ends. This CDR3 is 16 amino acids long. The CDR3: CASRTWGREGDEKLFF. The CDR3 DNA reads TGTGCCAGCAGAACCTGGGGGAGGGAAGGTGATGAAAAACTGTTTTTT.

The J gene is TRBJ1-2, the V gene TRBV6-1, with 7 bases lining up with TRBD1. Germline CDR1 is MNHNS and CDR2 is SASEGT. Trimming cost V 8 bases and J 3 bases; bases outside gene matches: 12. There are 15 residues in the CDR3. DNA of the CDR3: TGTGCCAGCTCGGACAGGCACGGGGCAGACTATGGCTACACCTTC. Protein product: CASSDRHGADYGYTF.

This clone occurred once. The genes are TRBV7-2 and TRBJ1-1; 10 nucleotides agree with TRBD1. With 5 bases clipped from V and 4 bases from J, the junction kept 4 bases outside the gene matches. The CDR3 contains 14 residues. Germline CDR1 reads SGHTA; CDR2 reads FQGNSA. CDR3 residues: CASSQTGGITEAFF. CDR3 coding DNA: TGTGCCAGCAGCCAGACAGGGGGCATCACTGAAGCTTTCTTT.

This rearrangement joins TRBV2 to TRBJ2-5; 7 bases match TRBD2. CDR3 length: 14 residues. V lost 6 bases and J lost 4; bases outside the gene matches: 8. The V gene's germline CDR1 is SNHLY and CDR2 FYNNEI. CDR3 loop: CASRAGLSGETQYF. In nucleotides, the CDR3 is TGTGCCAGCAGGGCGGGACTAAGTGGAGAGACCCAGTACTTC.

The V call is TRBV19, the J call TRBJ2-1, with 7 bases aligning to TRBD1. V lost 1 base, J lost 6 bases, and 3 bases stayed unmatched. Germline CDR1 LNHDA, CDR2 SQIVND (reference sequence). This CDR3 has 14 residues. DNA of the CDR3: TGTGCCAGTAGTATAGCAGGGGGTGGCAATGAGCAGTTCTTC. Its protein is CASSIAGGGNEQFF.

As DNA, the CDR3 is TGTGCCAGCAGCGTAGGCGTTACAGATACGCAGTATTTT. The encoded protein is CASSVGVTDTQYF. The chain carries TRBV9 and TRBJ2-3; D is uncertain. Germline V lookup: CDR1 SGDLS, CDR2 YYNGEE. V was shortened by 0 bases and J by 3 bases, with 5 bases between the two germline ends. The CDR3 contains 13 residues.

The J gene is TRBJ1-3, the V gene TRBV7-6, with no clear D. The CDR3 covers 14 residues. The V end was cut by 5 bases, the J end by 1 base, with 9 bases between. Germline V gives CDR1 SGHVS, CDR2 FNYEAQ. CDR3 coding DNA: TGTGCCAGCAGCCCTCGGTATTCTGGAAACACCATATATTTT. It yields the protein CASSPRYSGNTIYF.

This clone appeared once. The chain couples TRBV27 to TRBJ2-7; 7 bases align to TRBD1. Looked up from germline, CDR1 is MNHEY and CDR2 is SMNVEV (reference sequence). The V and J ends lost 5 bases and 3 bases, in that order; junction bases with no gene match: 13. This CDR3 contains 16 residues. DNA of the CDR3: TGTGCCAGCAGTCTAGGGGACAGACTGAGAGGCTACGAGCAGTACGTC. This codes for CASSLGDRLRGYEQYV.

V usage is TRBV19 and J usage is TRBJ2-1; 8 bases map to TRBD2. The V gene end was trimmed by 10 bases and the J gene end by 2 bases; junction bases not matched to a gene: 7. Per germline, CDR1 LNHDA and CDR2 SQIVND (reference sequence). The CDR3 runs 14 residues. CDR3 DNA: TGTGCCACTAATAGCGGGGATACCTACAATGAGCAGTTCTTC. It yields the protein CATNSGDTYNEQFF.

The chain is built from TRBV19 and TRBJ1-5, with 7 bases that match TRBD1. Germline V gives CDR1 LNHDA, CDR2 SQIVND (reference sequence). The length of the CDR3 is 15 residues. Trimming cost V 5 bases and J 3 bases; bases outside gene matches: 7. The CDR3 is CASSSLDRINQPQHF. DNA of the CDR3: TGTGCCAGTAGTTCATTGGACAGGATCAATCAGCCCCAGCATTTT.

V usage is TRBV6-6 and J usage is TRBJ2-7, with D possibly being TRBD1 (6 bases). In germline, CDR1 is MNHNY, CDR2 SVGAGI (reference sequence). Trimming cost V 3 bases and J 3 bases, with 15 bases left between them. The CDR3 contains 15 residues. The CDR3 nucleotides read TGTGCCAGCAGTTATAAAGGGACATCAGACTACGAGCAGTACTTC. Translating gives CASSYKGTSDYEQYF.

There are a few counts of this clone. The V and J genes are TRBV5-6 and TRBJ2-7; TRBD1 aligns across 9 bases. The CDR3 length is 15 residues. The V and J ends lost 3 bases and 4 bases, in that order; junction bases with no gene match: 8. Germline CDR1 is SGHDT and CDR2 is YYEEEE. CDR3 in amino acids: CASSSPGTGTYEQYF. The CDR3 DNA reads TGTGCCAGCAGCTCCCCCGGGACAGGGACGTACGAGCAGTACTTC.

V is TRBV6-6 and J is TRBJ1-1; D might be TRBD1 (5 bases). The V end lost 5 bases, the J end lost 7 bases, and 11 bases lay between the germline ends. There are 12 residues in the CDR3. Germline assignment: CDR1 MNHNY and CDR2 SVGAGI (reference sequence). DNA of the CDR3: TGTGCCAGCAGTCCGCGGGACGGTGAAGCTTTCTTT. Its translation: CASSPRDGEAFF.

The sample holds one count of this clone. The genes are TRBV27 and TRBJ2-1; D gene uncertain. CDR1 is MNHEY, CDR2 SMNVEV, per germline (reference sequence). CDR3 length: 14 amino acids. Trimming took off 2 bases at V and 0 bases at J, with 5 bases between the two ends. CDR3 sequence reads: CASSLAVSYNEQFF. CDR3 coding DNA: TGTGCCAGCAGTTTAGCGGTCTCCTACAATGAGCAGTTCTTC.

The chain employs TRBV2 and TRBJ2-6, with D possibly matching TRBD2 (5 bases). V was trimmed by 7 bases and J by 2 bases, leaving 15 bases between them. This CDR3 spans 16 amino acids. Per the germline V gene, CDR1 is SNHLY and CDR2 is FYNNEI. The CDR3: CASTWERSAGANVLTF. The DNA for the CDR3 is TGTGCCAGCACCTGGGAGCGTTCCGCTGGGGCCAACGTCCTGACTTTC.

The rearrangement uses TRBV7-8 and TRBJ2-4, with D tentatively TRBD1 (5 bases). The germline V and J ends were trimmed by 1 base and 4 bases, with 17 bases remaining between them. Germline loops: CDR1 SGHVS, CDR2 FQNEAQ. CDR3 length: 17 residues. The CDR3 loop reads CASSLDYRLGLKNIQYF. The DNA for the CDR3 is TGTGCCAGCAGCTTAGATTACAGGTTGGGGTTAAAAAACATTCAGTACTTC. Together with reference TRBV7-8 and TRBJ2-4, the CDR3 gives the full variable domain: GAGVSQSPRYKVAKRGQDVALRCDPISGHVSLFWYQQALGQGPEFLTYFQNEAQLDKSGLPSDRFFAERPEGSVSTLKIQRTQQEDSAVYLCASSLDYRLGLKNIQYFGAGTRLSVL.

The chain employs TRBV21-1 and TRBJ1-1; the table's D call of TRBD1 was not tested on the DNA. TRBV21-1 is given as a pseudogene. The CDR3 has 14 residues. The CDR3 region is CASSKGQGSTEAFF. In DNA form, the CDR3 reads TGTGCCAGCAGCAAAGGGCAGGGAAGCACTGAAGCTTTCTTT.

The chain recombines TRBV7-9 with TRBJ1-4; TRBD1 matches 8 bases. The germline V gene encodes CDR1 SEHNR and CDR2 FQNEAQ (reference sequence). The J segment lost 10 bases and the V segment lost 6 bases, leaving 4 bases of the junction unmatched. This CDR3 comprises 12 residues. The CDR3 bases are TGTGCCAGCAGACCTGGACAGGGAAAACTGTTTTTT. Amino acids: CASRPGQGKLFF.

This clone was detected once. The chain recombines TRBV5-6 with TRBJ2-3; 7 nucleotides match TRBD2. With V trimmed by 0 bases and J by 6 bases, 7 bases remained unmatched. Per the germline V gene, CDR1 is SGHDT and CDR2 is YYEEEE. The CDR3 sequence is 15 residues long. DNA for the CDR3: TGTGCCAGCAGCTTGGGGGAACTAGCGTGGGATACGCAGTATTTT. It specifies CASSLGELAWDTQYF.

The chain employs TRBV5-1 and TRBJ2-3; D not resolved. Trimming cost V 4 bases and J 1 base, with 13 bases left between them. The CDR3 runs to 15 residues. Germline CDR1 is SGHRS and CDR2 is YFSETQ. As DNA, the CDR3 is TGCGCCAGCAGCCCCAATACCCCGGGCACAGATACGCAGTATTTT. Protein product: CASSPNTPGTDTQYF.

V gene TRBV27 combines with J gene TRBJ2-5; TRBD2 is a possible D gene (5 bases). The CDR3 is made up of 13 amino acids. Germline CDR1 is MNHEY and CDR2 is SMNVEV (reference sequence). V lost 7 bases to trimming and J lost 4 bases, with 13 bases between them. CDR3 DNA sequence: TGTGCCAGCACCCGGACTCCGCGAGAGACCCAGTACTTC. Amino acids: CASTRTPRETQYF.

V and J are TRBV12-5 and TRBJ1-1; no clear D. V was shortened by 7 bases and J by 5 bases, with 8 bases between the two germline ends. Per the germline V gene, CDR1 is LGHNT and CDR2 is FRNRAP. CDR3 length: 11 amino acids. The CDR3 spells CASVTGTEAFF. The CDR3 DNA sequence: TGTGCTAGTGTAACGGGGACTGAAGCTTTCTTT.

This clone was picked up a small number of times. The chain has TRBV6-5 and TRBJ1-4, with 9 nucleotides matching TRBD1. This CDR3 contains 14 residues. CDR1 MNHEY and CDR2 SVGAGI come from the germline V gene. The trim removed 6 bases at V and 4 bases at J, leaving 3 bases unmatched. The CDR3 region has the DNA TGTGCCAGCAGCCCGGGACAGGGTAATGAAAAACTGTTTTTT. It codes for CASSPGQGNEKLFF.

The chain combines TRBV7-2 with TRBJ2-1, with 12 bases lining up with TRBD2. This CDR3 is 14 amino acids long. J gave up 6 bases and V 3 bases, and 0 bases lay outside the gene matches. The V gene's germline CDR1 is SGHTA and CDR2 FQGNSA. The CDR3 nucleotides read TGTGCCAGCAGCTTGGGACTAGCGGGCAATGAGCAGTTCTTC. This gives the protein CASSLGLAGNEQFF.